This paragraph reports one TCR beta chain. This clone's antigen is unknown. No clone much larger than this one lies a single base away; base qualities are absent. The sample is drawn from a study of a mutant IDH1 vaccine in newly diagnosed glioma (dated by TCRdb to the early 2020s). Background for the entire study: Patients were given eight vaccinations, in weeks 1, 3, 5, 7, 11, 15, 19 and 23, which matched visits V03 through V10. Vaccination began 4-6 weeks after radiotherapy alone, or alongside temozolomide cycles in the chemotherapy-containing groups. Prior to enrollment, standard therapy consisting of radiotherapy alone, temozolomide alone, or radiochemotherapy with temozolomide had been administered to patients, with the combination being received by most patients. Longitudinal TCRB deep sequencing was performed for 20 to 25 treated patients wherever samples were available for exploratory analyses. Of the 30 or so patients who were treated, 62.5% were male and around 40% were female, and the mean age was around 40 years. Peripheral blood samples were drawn at six visits, namely V03 (baseline), V05, V07, V10, V12 and V13.

V trim: 6 bases; J trim: 3 bases; unmatched bases: 6. CDR1 and CDR2 are drawn from the germline V gene: SNHLY, FYNNEI. The CDR3 measures 14 amino acids from cysteine to phenylalanine. The only DNA kept is the CDR3, 42 bases in frame from the first base. The library relied on the immunoSEQ multiplex PCR assay. The hsTCRB Kit was used according to the manufacturer's protocol to amplify rearranged TCR beta chain sequences. An Illumina MiSeq was used to sequence the TCRB libraries. The published analysis was carried out like this. The kit vendor's proprietary platform handled demultiplexing, trimming and gene mapping. The table comes from immuneACCESS by way of TCRdb, which keeps in-frame sequences with V and J called. Part of the clones is missing from these tables; in studies checked, under half for an unresolved V gene and the rest for unknown reasons. V and J calls and clone size come straight from that table; D and trimming were deduced from the DNA. This sample comprises approximately 57,000 clones, approximately 86% of them detected only once. Approximately 2.8% of the sample is in the top ten clones.

Per the publication, the time point label means: week 5, during vaccination. Each vaccine dose, consisting of 300 ug of a 20-mer mutant IDH1 peptide in Montanide, was administered subcutaneously with topical imiquimod. Donors had newly diagnosed WHO grade 3 or 4 IDH1-mutant astrocytomas with loss of nuclear ATRX. The samples were drawn from NOA16, a multicentre, single-arm, open-label phase I trial in Germany that tested a mutant IDH1 peptide vaccine in humans for the first time. Genomic DNA for TCRB sequencing was extracted from EDTA blood using the DNeasy Blood and Tissue Kit. Here is what the overall study found, with its caveats: Immune responses induced by the vaccine were seen in approximately 93% of patients across multiple MHC alleles. Availability determined which PBMC samples were chosen for TCRB deep sequencing. Pseudoprogression seemed to be unrelated to changes in the top peripheral T cell clonotypes found by TCRB sequencing. The authors noted that analyses of patient blood samples could not be reproduced because of sample limitations.

The chain links TRBV2 with TRBJ1-2, and 8 junction bases match TRBD1. Sample: PBMCs, taken from a glioma patient whose treatment included an IDH1 peptide vaccine. This receptor was identified in a young woman with glioma. Some clones in this sample may be carry-over from other donors' samples. In nucleotide form, the sequence is TGTGCCAGCAGCCCAGACAGGGGCGACTATGGCTACACCTTC. Its protein reads: CASSPDRGDYGYTF.